The T cell receptor (beta chain) under discussion was sequenced for a study of T-cell reconstitution after alpha-beta-depleted transplantation in children. The library targeted TCRbeta and was prepared with unique molecular identifiers. One entry per CDR3 protein results from TCRdb running MiXCR on the PCR reads. This repertoire shows hundreds of thousands of distinct CDR3 sequences, roughly 8.2% found once; its top ten account for approximately 6.3%. Germline V gene data show CDR1 as SGHRS and CDR2 as YFSETQ. The CDR3 has 16 residues. V was clipped by 0 bases and J by 0 bases; unmatched bases: 3. As to this clonotype: Antigen: not known. A single base separates this from a much larger clone, so it may be a read error.

Notes on the study in general: It was reported that alpha-beta T cells came from several hundred expanded graft clones (about two months after transplant). By one year post-transplant, T-cell counts and diversity largely arose from T cells that were newly produced. Recipient T cells and thymic progenitors that survived were the source of the high TCRbeta diversity seen at day 60 in some patients.

V usage is TRBV5-1 and J usage is TRBJ2-7; TRBD2 matches at 10 bases. The sample here was PBMCs, mostly from graft donor cells, taken 180 days after TCRalphabeta/CD19-depleted stem cell transplant. The receptor's source is a male patient younger than 18 who had a stem cell transplant for acute lymphoblastic leukemia, so the T cells may come from the graft donor. CDR3 region: CASSLAGTSVSYEQYV. The CDR3 nucleotides are TGCGCCAGCAGCTTGGCTGGGACTAGCGTCTCCTACGAGCAGTACGTC.